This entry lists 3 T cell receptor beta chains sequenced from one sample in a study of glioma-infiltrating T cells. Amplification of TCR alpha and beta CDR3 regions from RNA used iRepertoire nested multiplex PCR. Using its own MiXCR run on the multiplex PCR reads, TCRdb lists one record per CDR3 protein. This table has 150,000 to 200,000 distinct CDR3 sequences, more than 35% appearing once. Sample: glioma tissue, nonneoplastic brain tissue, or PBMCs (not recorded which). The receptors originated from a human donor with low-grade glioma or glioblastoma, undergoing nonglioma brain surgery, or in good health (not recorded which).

The CDR3 bases are TGTGCCAGTAGTGATCCCGGAGGGACTTCGAGCTCCTACAATGAGCAGTTCTTC. It encodes CASSDPGGTSSSYNEQFF. The chain links TRBV19 to TRBJ2-1, with a weak D call TRBD2 (6 bases). Germline V CDR1 and CDR2: LNHDA, SQIVND (reference sequence). The CDR3 is 18 amino acids. With 5 bases removed from V and 0 bases from J, the gap between germline ends came to 20 bases.

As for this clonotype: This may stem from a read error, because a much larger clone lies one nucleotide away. The CDR3 sequence: CASSYGRGTNYEQYF. The CDR3 DNA is TGTGCCAGCAGTTACGGGCGGGGGACCAACTACGAGCAGTACTTC. This chain connects TRBV6-9 to TRBJ2-7; TRBD2 agrees at 7 bases. Losses at the gene ends were 3 bases for V and 3 bases for J; bases not matched to a gene: 8. This CDR3 comprises 15 residues. Germline values: CDR1 MNHGY, CDR2 SVAAGI.

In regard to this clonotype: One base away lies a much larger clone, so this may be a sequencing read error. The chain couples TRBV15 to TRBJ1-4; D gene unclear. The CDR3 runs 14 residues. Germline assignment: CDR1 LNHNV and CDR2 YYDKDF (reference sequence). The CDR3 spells CATSGDPRNEKLFF. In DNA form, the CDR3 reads TGTGCCACCAGCGGAGATCCCAGGAATGAAAAACTGTTTTTT.